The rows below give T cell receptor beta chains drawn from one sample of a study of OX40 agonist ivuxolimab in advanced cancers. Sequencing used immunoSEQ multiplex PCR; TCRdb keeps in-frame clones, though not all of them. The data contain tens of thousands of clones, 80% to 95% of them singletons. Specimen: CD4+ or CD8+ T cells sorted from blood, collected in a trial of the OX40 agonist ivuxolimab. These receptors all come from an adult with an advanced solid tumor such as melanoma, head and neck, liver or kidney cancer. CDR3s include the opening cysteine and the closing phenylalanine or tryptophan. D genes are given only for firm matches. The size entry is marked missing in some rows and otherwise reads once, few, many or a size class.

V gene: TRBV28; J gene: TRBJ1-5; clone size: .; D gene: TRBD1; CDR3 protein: CASSRTGGRNQPQHF; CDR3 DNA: TGTGCCAGCAGTCGGACAGGGGGTAGGAATCAGCCCCAGCATTTT
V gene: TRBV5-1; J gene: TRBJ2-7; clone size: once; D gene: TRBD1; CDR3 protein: CASSLSRDRDEQYF; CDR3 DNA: TGCGCCAGCAGCTTGTCCAGGGACAGGGACGAGCAGTACTTC
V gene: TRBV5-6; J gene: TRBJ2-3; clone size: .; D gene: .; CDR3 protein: CASSLPPTSHTRDTQYF; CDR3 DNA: TGTGCCAGCAGCCTCCCCCCGACAAGCCATACAAGAGATACGCAGTATTTT
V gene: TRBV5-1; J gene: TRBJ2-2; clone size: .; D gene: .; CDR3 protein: CASSRHVTGLANTGELFF; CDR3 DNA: TGCGCCAGCAGCCGACACGTTACAGGGCTCGCGAACACCGGGGAGCTGTTTTTT
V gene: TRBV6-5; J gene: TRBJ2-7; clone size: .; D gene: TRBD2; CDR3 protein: CASSSLAGGGEQYF; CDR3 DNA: TGTGCCAGCAGTTCCTTAGCGGGAGGGGGCGAGCAGTACTTC
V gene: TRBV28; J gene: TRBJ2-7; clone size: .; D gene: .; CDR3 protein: CASSSTSGQYF; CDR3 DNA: TGTGCCAGCAGCTCCACCAGTGGGCAGTACTTC
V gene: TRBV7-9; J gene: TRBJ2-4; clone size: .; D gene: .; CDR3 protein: CASSSRDNKNIQYF; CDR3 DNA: TGTGCCAGCAGCAGCCGGGACAATAAAAACATTCAGTACTTC
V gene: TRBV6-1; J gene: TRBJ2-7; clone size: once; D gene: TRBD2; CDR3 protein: CASTGRLADYEQYF; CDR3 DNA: TGTGCCAGCACCGGCCGACTAGCGGACTACGAGCAGTACTTC
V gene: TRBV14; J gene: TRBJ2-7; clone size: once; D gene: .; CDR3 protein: CASSQVLGSYEQYF; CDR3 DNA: TGTGCCAGCAGCCAAGTTCTAGGAAGTTACGAGCAGTACTTC
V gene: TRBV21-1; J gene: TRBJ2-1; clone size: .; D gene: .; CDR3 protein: CASSKTRRGHYNEQFF; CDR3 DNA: TGTGCCAGCAGCAAAACGCGGAGGGGACATTACAATGAGCAGTTCTTC
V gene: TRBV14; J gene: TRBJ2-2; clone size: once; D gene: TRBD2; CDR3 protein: CASSPQGRGSPGELFF; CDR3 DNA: TGTGCCAGCAGCCCCCAGGGTCGCGGGAGCCCCGGGGAGCTGTTTTTT
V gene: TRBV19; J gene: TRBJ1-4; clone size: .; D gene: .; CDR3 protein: CATGGAVNEKLFF; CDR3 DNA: TGTGCCACCGGCGGGGCAGTTAATGAAAAACTGTTTTTT
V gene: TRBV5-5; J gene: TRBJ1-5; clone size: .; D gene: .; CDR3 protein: CASSPQGGSQPQHF; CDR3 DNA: TGTGCCAGCAGCCCACAGGGAGGAAGTCAGCCCCAGCATTTT
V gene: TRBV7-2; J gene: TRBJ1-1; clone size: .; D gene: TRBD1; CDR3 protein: CASSLAGQGKPLF; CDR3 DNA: TGTGCCAGCAGCTTAGCAGGACAGGGGAAACCGCTCTTT
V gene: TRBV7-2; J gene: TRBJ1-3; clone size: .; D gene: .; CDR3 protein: CASSFQVGPNTIYF; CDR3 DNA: TGTGCCAGCAGCTTTCAAGTTGGACCGAACACCATATATTTT
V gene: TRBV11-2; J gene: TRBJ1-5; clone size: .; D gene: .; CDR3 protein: CASSWGRNNQPQHF; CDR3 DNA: TGTGCCAGCAGCTGGGGAAGGAACAATCAGCCCCAGCATTTT
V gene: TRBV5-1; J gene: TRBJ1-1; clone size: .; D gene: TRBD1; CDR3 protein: CASSSRGPGTEAFF; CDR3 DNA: TGCGCCAGCAGCTCCAGGGGGCCGGGCACTGAAGCTTTCTTT
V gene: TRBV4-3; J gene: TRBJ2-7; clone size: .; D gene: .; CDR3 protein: CASSQESGTSDVYEQYF; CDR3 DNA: TGCGCCAGCAGCCAAGAATCCGGGACCTCTGACGTCTACGAGCAGTACTTC
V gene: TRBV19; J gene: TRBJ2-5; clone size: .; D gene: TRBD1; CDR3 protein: CASTQTGGQTQYF; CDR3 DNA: TGTGCCAGTACTCAGACAGGGGGCCAGACCCAGTACTTC
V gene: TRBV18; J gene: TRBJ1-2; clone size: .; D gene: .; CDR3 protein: CASSPLGRGNYGYTF; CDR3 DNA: TGTGCCAGCTCACCGCTCGGGCGGGGGAACTATGGCTACACCTTC
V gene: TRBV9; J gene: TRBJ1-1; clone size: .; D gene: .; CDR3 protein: CASSVALGGQTEAFF; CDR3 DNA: TGTGCCAGCAGCGTAGCTCTCGGGGGGCAAACTGAAGCTTTCTTT
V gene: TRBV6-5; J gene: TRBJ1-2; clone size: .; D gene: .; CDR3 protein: CASSPGSYGYTF; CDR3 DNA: TGTGCCAGCAGTCCAGGGAGCTATGGCTACACCTTC
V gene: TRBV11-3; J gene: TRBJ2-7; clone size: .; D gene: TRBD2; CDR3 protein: CASSLDASGSYEQYF; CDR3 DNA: TGTGCCAGCAGCTTAGACGCGAGCGGGAGTTACGAGCAGTACTTC
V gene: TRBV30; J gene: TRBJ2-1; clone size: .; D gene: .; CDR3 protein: CAWSEGGTFSYNEQFF; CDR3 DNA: TGTGCCTGGAGTGAGGGGGGTACCTTTTCCTACAATGAGCAGTTCTTC
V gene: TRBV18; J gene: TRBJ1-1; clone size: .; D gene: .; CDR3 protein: CASSKQGGNTEAFF; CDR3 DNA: TGTGCCAGCTCAAAACAGGGTGGGAACACTGAAGCTTTCTTT
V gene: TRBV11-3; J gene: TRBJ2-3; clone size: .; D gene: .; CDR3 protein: CASSLESGRADTQYF; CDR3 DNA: TGTGCCAGCAGCTTAGAATCGGGCCGAGCAGATACGCAGTATTTT
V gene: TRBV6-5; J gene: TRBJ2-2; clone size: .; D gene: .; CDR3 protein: CASSNGLANTGELFF; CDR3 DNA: TGTGCCAGCAGTAACGGACTGGCGAACACCGGGGAGCTGTTTTTT
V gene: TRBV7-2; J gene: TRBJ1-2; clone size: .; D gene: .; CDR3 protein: CASSLRMAYHYGYTF; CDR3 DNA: TGTGCCAGCAGCTTGAGGATGGCCTACCACTATGGCTACACCTTC
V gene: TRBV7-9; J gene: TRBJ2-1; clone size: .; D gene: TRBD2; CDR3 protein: CASTGASGSNEQFF; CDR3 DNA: TGTGCCAGCACTGGGGCTAGCGGGAGCAATGAGCAGTTCTTC
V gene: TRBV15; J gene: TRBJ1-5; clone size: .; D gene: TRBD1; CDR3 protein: CATSRDLGQGDQPQHF; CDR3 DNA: TGTGCCACCAGCAGAGATTTAGGACAGGGGGATCAGCCCCAGCATTTT
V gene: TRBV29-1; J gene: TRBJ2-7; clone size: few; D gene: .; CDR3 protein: CSVEEGRGEQYF; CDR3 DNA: TGCAGCGTTGAGGAGGGCCGGGGCGAGCAGTACTTC
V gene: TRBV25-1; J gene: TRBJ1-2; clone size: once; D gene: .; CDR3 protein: CASSEYNDRNYGYTF; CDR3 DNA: TGTGCCAGCAGTGAATATAACGACAGGAACTATGGCTACACCTTC
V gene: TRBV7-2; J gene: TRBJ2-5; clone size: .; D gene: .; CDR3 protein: CASSLGEARQRPETQYF; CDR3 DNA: TGTGCCAGCAGCTTAGGAGAGGCGAGACAAAGGCCAGAGACCCAGTACTTC
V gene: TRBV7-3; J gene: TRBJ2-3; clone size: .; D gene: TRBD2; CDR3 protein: CASSSGLAGGPNTQYF; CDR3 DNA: TGTGCCAGCAGCTCCGGACTAGCGGGAGGGCCCAATACGCAGTATTTT
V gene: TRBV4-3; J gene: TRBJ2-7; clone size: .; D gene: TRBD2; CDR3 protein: CASSQWTSGDFSYEQYF; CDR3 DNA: TGCGCCAGCAGCCAATGGACTAGCGGGGATTTTAGCTACGAGCAGTACTTC
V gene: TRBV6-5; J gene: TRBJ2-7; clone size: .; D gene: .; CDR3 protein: CASRVNVGAYEQYF; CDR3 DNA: TGTGCCAGCAGAGTTAACGTGGGGGCTTACGAGCAGTACTTC
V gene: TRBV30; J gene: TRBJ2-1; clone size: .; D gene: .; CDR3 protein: CAWSVPISGYNEQFF; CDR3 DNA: TGTGCCTGGAGTGTACCGATTAGCGGCTACAATGAGCAGTTCTTC
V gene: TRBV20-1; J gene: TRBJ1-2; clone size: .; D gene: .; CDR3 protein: CSASPGAGYTF; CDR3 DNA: TGCAGTGCTAGCCCAGGGGCGGGCTACACCTTC
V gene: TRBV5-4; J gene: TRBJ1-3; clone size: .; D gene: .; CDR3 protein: CASTFQGTIGNTIYF; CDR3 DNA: TGTGCCAGCACCTTTCAAGGGACGATTGGAAACACCATATATTTT
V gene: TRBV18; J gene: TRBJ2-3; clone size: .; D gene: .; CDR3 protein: CASSPGVTDTQYF; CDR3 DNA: TGTGCCAGCTCACCAGGGGTAACAGATACGCAGTATTTT
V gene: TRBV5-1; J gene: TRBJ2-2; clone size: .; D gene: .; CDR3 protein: CASSSGSNTGELFF; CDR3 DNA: TGCGCCAGCAGCTCGGGGTCGAACACCGGGGAGCTGTTTTTT
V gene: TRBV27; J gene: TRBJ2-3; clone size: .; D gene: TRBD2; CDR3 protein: CASMTPGTSGITDTQYF; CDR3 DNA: TGTGCCAGCATGACACCGGGGACTAGCGGGATCACAGATACGCAGTATTTT